The rows below give T cell receptor beta chains drawn from one sample of a study of OX40 agonist ivuxolimab in advanced cancers. Sequencing was performed with immunoSEQ multiplex PCR; in TCRdb, only in-frame clones are kept and a portion is missing. The data hold tens of thousands of clones, with approximately 90% observed a single time. Sample: CD4+ or CD8+ T cells sorted from blood, taken in a trial of the OX40 agonist ivuxolimab. These receptors originate from an adult with an advanced solid tumor such as melanoma, head and neck, liver or kidney cancer. The CDR3 runs from the conserved cysteine through the conserved F or W. D genes are given only for firm matches. Rows may omit the clone size; those that give it use once, few, many or a size class.

abundance	len	d_gene	v_gene	j_gene	CDR3nt	CDR3aa
NA	12	NA	TRBV19	TRBJ2-7	TGTGCCAGTAGTATAGGGAGCTACGAGCAGTACTTC	CASSIGSYEQYF
NA	14	TRBD1	TRBV13	TRBJ1-2	TGTGCCAGCAGCCTCGGGACAGGGGGATATGGCTACACCTTC	CASSLGTGGYGYTF
NA	15	NA	TRBV27	TRBJ1-6	TGTGCCAGCAATATACAGGGTTTGTATAATTCACCCCTCCACTTT	CASNIQGLYNSPLHF
NA	14	NA	TRBV7-9	TRBJ2-7	TGTGCCAGCAGCCCCCCAGGGAGCAGTTACGAGCAGTACTTC	CASSPPGSSYEQYF
once	17	NA	TRBV9	TRBJ2-5	TGTGCCAGCAGCGTAGAAGGCGGAGGGGGCCCACAAGAGACCCAGTACTTC	CASSVEGGGGPQETQYF
NA	16	NA	TRBV2	TRBJ2-3	TGTGCCAGCCCAAAACCCGTAGCGGCCTTCACAGATACGCAGTATTTT	CASPKPVAAFTDTQYF
NA	14	NA	TRBV6-5	TRBJ2-2	TGTGCCAGCACCTACTCGGGGGACACCGGGGAGCTGTTTTTT	CASTYSGDTGELFF
NA	14	TRBD1	TRBV13	TRBJ1-1	TGTGCCAGCAGCTCGGGACAGGTGTACACTGAAGCTTTCTTT	CASSSGQVYTEAFF
NA	15	TRBD1	TRBV2	TRBJ2-1	TGTGCCAGCAGGACCCCGGGACAGCCATACAATGAGCAGTTCTTC	CASRTPGQPYNEQFF
NA	13	NA	TRBV5-1	TRBJ1-1	TGCGCCAGCGGCCCTGGTGGGCTCACTGAAGCTTTCTTT	CASGPGGLTEAFF
NA	12	TRBD1	TRBV27	TRBJ2-7	TGTGCCAGCGGGAACAGGGGGCTGGGGCAGTACTTC	CASGNRGLGQYF
NA	14	NA	TRBV27	TRBJ1-1	TGTGCCAGCAGTCCCCCGAGGCCGAACACTGAAGCTTTCTTT	CASSPPRPNTEAFF
NA	14	NA	TRBV27	TRBJ1-4	TGTGCCAGCAGCCCAGGGCCAACTAATGAAAAACTGTTTTTT	CASSPGPTNEKLFF
NA	15	NA	TRBV2	TRBJ2-7	TGTGCCAGCAGTGGAGCGGGCAGATTCTCCTACGAGCAGTACTTC	CASSGAGRFSYEQYF
NA	13	NA	TRBV7-8	TRBJ2-7	TGTGCCAGCAGCCTAGCCCCCCTATACGAGCAGTACTTC	CASSLAPLYEQYF